This T cell receptor beta chain was identified in a study of regulatory T cells in long-lasting Graves disease. The study, taken as a whole, reports: The analysis examined peripheral blood only and excluded thyroid tissue.

CDR3 regions were amplified by Arm-PCR using iRepertoire HTBI primers to build TCR beta libraries. TCRdb re-called the multiplex PCR reads with MiXCR, one entry per CDR3 protein. In the table there are 300,000 or so distinct CDR3 sequences, less than 20% of which are singletons. Comment on this clonotype: Its target is not known.

The time point here: persistent/refractory GD, antithyroid drugs over 5 years with positive TRAb. PBMC RNA was the source of the TCR library. Trimming cost V 6 bases and J 8 bases; bases outside gene matches: 6. The germline V gene encodes CDR1 DFQATT and CDR2 SNEGSKA (reference sequence). The CDR3 covers 13 residues. Sequences were derived from peripheral blood mononuclear cells (PBMCs), sampled when the disease was refractory, from a patient treated with antithyroid drugs. This chain connects TRBV20-1 to TRBJ1-4; 10 nucleotides line up with TRBD1. This receptor was obtained from a female donor with Graves disease. CDR3 loop: CSASTGGGEKLFF. The CDR3 DNA reads as TGCAGTGCCTCGACAGGGGGCGGGGAAAAACTGTTTTTT.